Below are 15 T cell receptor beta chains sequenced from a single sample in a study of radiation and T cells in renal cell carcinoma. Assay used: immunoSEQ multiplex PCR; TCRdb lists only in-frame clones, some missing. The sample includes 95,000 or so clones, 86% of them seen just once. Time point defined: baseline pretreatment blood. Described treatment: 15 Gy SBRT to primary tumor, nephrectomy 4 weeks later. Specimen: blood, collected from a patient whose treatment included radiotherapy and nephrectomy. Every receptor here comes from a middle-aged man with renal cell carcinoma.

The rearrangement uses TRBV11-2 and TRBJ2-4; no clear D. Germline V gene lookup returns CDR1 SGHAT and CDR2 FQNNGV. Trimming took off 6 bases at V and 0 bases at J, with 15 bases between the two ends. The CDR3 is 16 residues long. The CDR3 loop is CASRPTDGVAKNIQYF. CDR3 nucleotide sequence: TGTGCCAGCAGGCCAACGGATGGGGTAGCCAAAAACATTCAGTACTTC. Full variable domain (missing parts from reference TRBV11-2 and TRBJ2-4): EAGVAQSPRYKIIEKRQSVAFWCNPISGHATLYWYQQILGQGPKLLIQFQNNGVVDDSQLPKDRFSAERLKGVDSTLKIQPAKLEDSAVYLCASRPTDGVAKNIQYFGAGTRLSVL.

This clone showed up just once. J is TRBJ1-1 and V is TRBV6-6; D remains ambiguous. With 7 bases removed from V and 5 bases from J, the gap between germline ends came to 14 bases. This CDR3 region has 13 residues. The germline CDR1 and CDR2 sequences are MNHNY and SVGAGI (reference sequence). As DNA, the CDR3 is TGTGCCAGCATCTGGGAGGGTTCGACTGAAGCTTTCTTT. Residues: CASIWEGSTEAFF.

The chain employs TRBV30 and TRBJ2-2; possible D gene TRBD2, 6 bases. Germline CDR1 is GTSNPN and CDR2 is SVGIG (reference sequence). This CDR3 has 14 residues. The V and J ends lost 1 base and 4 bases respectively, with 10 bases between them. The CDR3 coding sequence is TGTGCCTGGAGTGAGGGACTGGGCACCGGGGAGCTGTTTTTT. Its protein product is CAWSEGLGTGELFF.

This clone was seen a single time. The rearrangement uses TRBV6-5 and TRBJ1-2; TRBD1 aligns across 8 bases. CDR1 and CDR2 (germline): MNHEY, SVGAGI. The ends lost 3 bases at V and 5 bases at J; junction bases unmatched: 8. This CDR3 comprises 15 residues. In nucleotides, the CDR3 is TGTGCCAGCAGTTATGACAGGGGCATTTATTATGGCTACACCTTC. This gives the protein CASSYDRGIYYGYTF.

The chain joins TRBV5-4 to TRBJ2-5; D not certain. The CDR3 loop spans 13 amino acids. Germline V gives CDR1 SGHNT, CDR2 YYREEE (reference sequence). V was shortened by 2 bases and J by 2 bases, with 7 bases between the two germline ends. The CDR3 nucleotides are TGTGCCAGCAGCTTACCGACACAAGAGACCCAGTACTTC. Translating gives CASSLPTQETQYF.

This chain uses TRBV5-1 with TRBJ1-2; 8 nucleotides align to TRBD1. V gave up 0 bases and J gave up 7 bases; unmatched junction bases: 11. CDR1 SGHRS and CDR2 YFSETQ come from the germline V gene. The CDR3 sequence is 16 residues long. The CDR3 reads CASSLGVLQGAAGYTF. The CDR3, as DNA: TGCGCCAGCAGCTTGGGGGTTTTGCAGGGGGCGGCTGGCTACACCTTC. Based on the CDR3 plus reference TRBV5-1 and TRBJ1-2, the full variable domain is KAGVTQTPRYLIKTRGQQVTLSCSPISGHRSVSWYQQTPGQGLQFLFEYFSETQRNKGNFPGRFSGRQFSNSRSEMNVSTLELGDSALYLCASSLGVLQGAAGYTFGSGTRLTVV.

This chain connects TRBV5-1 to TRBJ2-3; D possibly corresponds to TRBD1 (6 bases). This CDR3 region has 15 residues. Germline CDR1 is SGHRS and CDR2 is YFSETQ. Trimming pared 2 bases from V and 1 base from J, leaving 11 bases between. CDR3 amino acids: CASSFMAGGTDTQYF. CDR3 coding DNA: TGCGCCAGCAGCTTCATGGCAGGGGGCACAGATACGCAGTATTTT.

The CDR3 reads CACFHSGDPYTQYF. The CDR3 bases are TGTGCCTGCTTCCACTCGGGGGACCCCTATACGCAGTATTTT. The V gene is TRBV30, the J gene TRBJ2-3; tentative D call: TRBD2 (6 bases). V lost 6 bases and J lost 7, with 20 bases in between. Per germline, CDR1 GTSNPN and CDR2 SVGIG (reference sequence). The length of the CDR3 is 14 residues.

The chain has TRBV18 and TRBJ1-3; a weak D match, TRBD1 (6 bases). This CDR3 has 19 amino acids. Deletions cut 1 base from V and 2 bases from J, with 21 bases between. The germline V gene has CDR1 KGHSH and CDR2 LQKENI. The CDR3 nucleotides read TGTGCCAGCTCACCACTCCGGGACCAGGGGTCAGTAGCTGGAAACACCATATATTTT. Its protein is CASSPLRDQGSVAGNTIYF.

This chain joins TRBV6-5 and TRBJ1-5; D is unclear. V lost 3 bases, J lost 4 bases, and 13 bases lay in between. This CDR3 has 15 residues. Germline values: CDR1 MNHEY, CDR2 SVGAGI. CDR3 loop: CASSYGPYGNQPQHF. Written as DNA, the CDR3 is TGTGCCAGCAGTTATGGTCCGTATGGAAATCAGCCCCAGCATTTT.

The CDR3 loop is CASSLYIGASLGDTQYF. For the CDR3, the DNA is TGTGCCAGCAGCTTATACATAGGGGCCAGCCTGGGAGATACGCAGTATTTT. This sequence joins TRBV7-2 and TRBJ2-3, with TRBD1 as a possible D gene (5 bases). The V end was cut by 2 bases, the J end by 5 bases, with 20 bases between. CDR3 length: 17 amino acids. CDR1 SGHTA and CDR2 FQGNSA come from the germline V gene. The full variable domain, completed using reference TRBV7-2 and TRBJ2-3, is GAGVSQSPSNKVTEKGKDVELRCDPISGHTALYWYRQSLGQGLEFLIYFQGNSAPDKSGLPSDRFSAERTGGSVSTLTIQRTQQEDSAVYLCASSLYIGASLGDTQYFGPGTRLTVL.

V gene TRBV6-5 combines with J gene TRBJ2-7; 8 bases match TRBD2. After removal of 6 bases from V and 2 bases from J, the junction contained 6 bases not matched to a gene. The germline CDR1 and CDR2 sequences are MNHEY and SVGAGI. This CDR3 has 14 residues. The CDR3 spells CASRVSGAPYEQYF. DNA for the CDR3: TGTGCCAGCAGGGTTAGCGGGGCCCCCTACGAGCAGTACTTC.

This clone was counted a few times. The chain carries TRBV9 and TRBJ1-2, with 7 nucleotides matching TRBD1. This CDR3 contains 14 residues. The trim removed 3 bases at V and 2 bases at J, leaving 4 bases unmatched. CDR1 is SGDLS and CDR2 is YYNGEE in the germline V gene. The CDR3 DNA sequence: TGTGCCAGCAGCGGACAGGGAAACAACTATGGCTACACCTTC. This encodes CASSGQGNNYGYTF.

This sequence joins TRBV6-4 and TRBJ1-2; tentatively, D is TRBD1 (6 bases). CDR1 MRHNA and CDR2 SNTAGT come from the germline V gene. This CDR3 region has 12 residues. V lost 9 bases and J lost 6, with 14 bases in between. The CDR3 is CARTRGLHGYTF. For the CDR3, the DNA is TGTGCCAGAACCAGGGGTTTACATGGCTACACCTTC.

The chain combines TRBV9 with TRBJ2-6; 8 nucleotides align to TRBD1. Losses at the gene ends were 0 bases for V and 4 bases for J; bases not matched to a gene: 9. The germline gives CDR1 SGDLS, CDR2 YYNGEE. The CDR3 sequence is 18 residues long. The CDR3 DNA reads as TGTGCCAGCAGCGTAGGAAAGCAGGGGGCGGGAGGGGCCAACGTCCTGACTTTC. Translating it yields CASSVGKQGAGGANVLTF.